This TCR beta chain was observed in a study of beta chain features in type 1 diabetes. The overall study: Healthy donors, compared against patients, showed similar age, gender and cell yields. Cells sorted and examined across all samples totaled approximately 100,000,000.

In total, each donor contributed a single heparinised blood draw that averaged around 0.12 L. Of the isolated RNA, all was reverse transcribed, and so the sequenced material was expressed TCRB transcripts. Each sample of naive, central memory or regulatory T cells had, on average, about 3.6 million reads. The repertoire was sequenced with immunoSEQ multiplex PCR; TCRdb's copy has only in-frame clones and lacks some. Of hundreds of thousands of clones listed, 11% are singletons. This clone was counted only a few times. The CDR3 covers 15 residues. Trimming removed 4 bases from V and 3 bases from J; junction bases left unmatched: 5. In germline, CDR1 is MGHDK, CDR2 SYGVNS.

This TCR was recovered from a woman under 40 in good health. Sequencing used naive CD4+ T cells from blood. The V call is TRBV25-1, the J call TRBJ1-4; 7 bases map to TRBD1. The CDR3 sequence: CASSVPGTANEKLFF. The DNA of the CDR3 is TGTGCCAGCAGTGTTCCCGGGACAGCTAATGAAAAACTGTTTTTT.